The clone carrying this TCR beta chain came up once. The CDR3 spans 15 residues. V lost 4 bases to trimming and J lost 3 bases; unmatched junction nucleotides: 5. The data originate from a study of T cell changes during pregnancy in multiple sclerosis. Assay used: immunoSEQ multiplex PCR; TCRdb lists only in-frame clones, some missing. The profile shows 30,000 to 45,000 clones, approximately 89% of them singletons. The input for sequencing was CD8+ T cells from peripheral blood mononuclear cells, taken in the third trimester of pregnancy. The TCR comes from a female donor with multiple sclerosis, enrolled in a pregnancy study. This chain links TRBV23-1 with TRBJ2-7, with 11 bases aligning to TRBD1. TRBV23-1 is an ORF, and what it does is uncertain. The CDR3, as DNA: TGCGCCAGCAGTCGGGGACAGGGGGTTTGCTACGAGCAGTACTTC. Encoded protein: CASSRGQGVCYEQYF.